This TCR beta chain was sequenced during a study of shared clonotypes between healthy human individuals. Study-level points and caveats: Researchers sampled blood only, noting tissue repertoires likely differ.

Note on this clone: Its target is not known.

In germline, CDR1 is SQVTM, CDR2 ANQGSEA. Trimming stripped 1 base from V and 4 bases from J, with 21 bases between. The length of the CDR3 is 17 residues. TCRdb's table, derived via immunoSEQ multiplex PCR, lists solely in-frame clones and lacks some. This table holds over 1.4 million clones, around 97% found once. The receptor comes from a young man in good health. V is TRBV29-1 and J is TRBJ2-3; D is unresolved. The specimen was naive CD4+ T cells sorted from blood. Indicated subset: CD45RA+ positively selected. CDR3 bases: TGCAGCGTTGAAGTTTTGCGGAGCGCGCGACGGGCAGATACGCAGTATTTT. It codes for CSVEVLRSARRADTQYF.